The clone carrying this T cell receptor beta chain was seen repeatedly, ten times or more. The sample is drawn from a study of low-dose radiotherapy and immunotherapy resistance in tumors. Both TCRalpha and TCRbeta chains were reverse transcribed with V-gene-specific primers. An approximately 19-cycle PCR with a constant-region primer and V-primer adapter amplified TCRs. MiXCR, applied by TCRdb to the reads, yields one record per CDR3 protein. The sample has tens of thousands of distinct CDR3 sequences; just under 9.5% are singletons. The CDR3 has 14 residues. Trimming took 5 bases from V and 0 from J, leaving 8 bases between them. The germline V gene encodes CDR1 SNHLY and CDR2 FYNNEI. The time point was: before trial treatment.

This receptor was obtained from a male donor with prostate cancer. This chain connects TRBV2 to TRBJ1-5, with TRBD1 as a possible D gene (6 bases). Sequences were derived from PBMCs, sampled before treatment. DNA for the CDR3: TGTGCCAGCAGTCGGGACACTAGCAATCAGCCCCAGCATTTT. Amino acids: CASSRDTSNQPQHF.